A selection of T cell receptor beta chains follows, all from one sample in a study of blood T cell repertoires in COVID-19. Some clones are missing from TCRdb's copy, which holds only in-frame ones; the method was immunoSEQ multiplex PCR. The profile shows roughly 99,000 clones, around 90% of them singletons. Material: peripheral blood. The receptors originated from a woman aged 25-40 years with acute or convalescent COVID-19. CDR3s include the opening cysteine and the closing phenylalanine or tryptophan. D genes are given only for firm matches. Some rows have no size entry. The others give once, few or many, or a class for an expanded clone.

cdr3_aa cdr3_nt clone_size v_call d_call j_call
CASRLGQGAKGYTF TGTGCCAGCAGGCTCGGACAGGGGGCTAAGGGCTACACCTTC . TRBV28 TRBD1 TRBJ1-2
CASSAILAGGTGELFF TGTGCCAGCAGCGCGATACTAGCGGGGGGGACCGGGGAGCTGTTTTTT . TRBV9 TRBD2 TRBJ2-2
CASSESLTGFTGYTF TGTGCCAGCAGTGAATCGTTGACAGGGTTTACTGGCTACACCTTT . TRBV6-1 TRBD1 TRBJ1-2
CASSLTGGTGANSPLHF TGTGCCAGCAGCTTGACGGGCGGGACAGGGGCGAATTCACCCCTCCACTTT . TRBV5-5 TRBD1 TRBJ1-6
CASSLDGTLYEQYF TGTGCCAGCAGCTTGGACGGGACTCTCTACGAGCAGTACTTC . TRBV7-9 . TRBJ2-7
CASSPLYRQGPTYEQYF TGTGCCAGCAGCCCTTTATACCGACAGGGTCCTACCTACGAGCAGTACTTC . TRBV28 TRBD1 TRBJ2-7
CASSQPGSGNTIYF TGTGCCAGCAGCCAACCGGGGTCTGGAAACACCATATATTTT . TRBV3-1/TRBV3-2 . TRBJ1-3
CASSYMLLRGEETQYF TGTGCCAGCAGCTATATGCTCCTGCGGGGGGAAGAGACCCAGTACTTC . TRBV13 TRBD2 TRBJ2-5
CASSQDYNRGAYQPQHF TGTGCCAGCAGCCAAGATTATAACAGGGGGGCTTATCAGCCCCAGCATTTT . TRBV4-2 TRBD1 TRBJ1-5
CASSLDPSGDTGELFF TGCGCCAGCAGCTTGGATCCTAGCGGGGATACCGGGGAGCTGTTTTTT . TRBV5-1 TRBD2 TRBJ2-2
CASSFEGAAFF TGTGCCAGCAGTTTTGAGGGGGCAGCTTTCTTT . TRBV28 TRBD1 TRBJ1-1
CASSEPWPRPGRDGYTF TGTGCCAGCAGTGAACCCTGGCCCCGGCCAGGGAGGGATGGCTACACCTTC . TRBV6-1 . TRBJ1-2
CATLSDRGLSGELFF TGTGCCACCCTGAGTGACAGGGGGCTGTCCGGGGAGCTGTTTTTT . TRBV19 TRBD1 TRBJ2-2
CASSDGKSSYNEQFF TGTGCCAGCAGCGACGGGAAAAGCTCCTACAATGAGCAGTTCTTC once TRBV9 . TRBJ2-1
CASSQDGYGELATYEQYF TGCGCCAGCAGCCAAGACGGGTACGGGGAACTGGCAACCTACGAGCAGTACTTC . TRBV4-3 . TRBJ2-7
CASSFKAASNQPQHF TGTGCCAGTAGCTTTAAGGCGGCTAGCAATCAGCCCCAGCATTTT . TRBV5-6 . TRBJ1-5
CASSEGLAATDTQYF TGTGCCAGCTCAGAAGGACTAGCGGCGACAGATACGCAGTATTTT . TRBV18 TRBD2 TRBJ2-3
CASSPPRAQTNEQFF TGTGCCAGCTCACCACCCAGGGCCCAAACCAATGAGCAGTTCTTC once TRBV18 . TRBJ2-1
CASSPDWEGTYGYTF TGTGCCAGCAGTCCGGATTGGGAGGGGACGTATGGCTACACCTTC once TRBV6-5 . TRBJ1-2
CASSYSRYTGELFF TGTGCCAGCAGTTACTCGAGGTATACCGGGGAGCTGTTTTTT . TRBV6-5 . TRBJ2-2
CASSRLAGGLSYEQYF TGCGCCAGCAGCCGACTAGCGGGAGGGCTGTCTTACGAGCAGTACTTC . TRBV4-1 TRBD2 TRBJ2-7
CASSYFGGNNEQFF TGTGCCAGCAGTTATTTTGGGGGCAACAATGAGCAGTTCTTC . TRBV6-5 . TRBJ2-1
CASSQELAGDAYNEQFF TGCGCCAGCAGCCAAGAACTAGCGGGTGATGCTTACAATGAGCAGTTCTTC . TRBV4-3 TRBD2 TRBJ2-1
CASSLSVEGNTIYF TGTGCCAGCAGCTTATCGGTAGAGGGAAACACCATATATTTT . TRBV7-9 . TRBJ1-3
CASIPHGGTSSYNEQFF TGTGCCAGCATCCCCCACGGGGGAACCAGCTCCTACAATGAGCAGTTCTTC . TRBV2 . TRBJ2-1
CASSRGLAGGRNEQFF TGTGCCAGCAGCCGGGGACTAGCGGGGGGTAGGAATGAGCAGTTCTTC . TRBV3-1/TRBV3-2 TRBD2 TRBJ2-1
CASSYKVSGYVQETQYF TGTGCCAGCAGTTATAAGGTTAGCGGGTATGTGCAAGAGACCCAGTACTTC . TRBV6-2/TRBV6-3 TRBD2 TRBJ2-5
CASSDLAGIEQFF TGTGCCAGCAGTGACCTAGCGGGGATTGAGCAGTTCTTC . TRBV6-4 TRBD2 TRBJ2-1